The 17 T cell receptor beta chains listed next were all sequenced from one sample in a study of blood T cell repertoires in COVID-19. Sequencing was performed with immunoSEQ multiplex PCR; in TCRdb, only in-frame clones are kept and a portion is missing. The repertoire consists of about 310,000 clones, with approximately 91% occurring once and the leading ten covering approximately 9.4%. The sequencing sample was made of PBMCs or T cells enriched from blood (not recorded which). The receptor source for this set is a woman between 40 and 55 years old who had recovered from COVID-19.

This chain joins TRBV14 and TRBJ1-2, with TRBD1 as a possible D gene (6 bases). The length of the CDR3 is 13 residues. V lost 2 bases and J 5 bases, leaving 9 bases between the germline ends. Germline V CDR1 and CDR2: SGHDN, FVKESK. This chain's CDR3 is CASSQRRGYGYTF. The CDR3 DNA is TGTGCCAGCAGCCAACGTAGGGGGTATGGCTACACCTTC.

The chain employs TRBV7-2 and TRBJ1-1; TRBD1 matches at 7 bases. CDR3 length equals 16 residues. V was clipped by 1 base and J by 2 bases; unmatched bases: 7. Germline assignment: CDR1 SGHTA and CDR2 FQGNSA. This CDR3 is CASSLGSRGLNTEAFF. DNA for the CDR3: TGTGCCAGCAGCTTAGGGAGTAGGGGGCTAAACACTGAAGCTTTCTTT.

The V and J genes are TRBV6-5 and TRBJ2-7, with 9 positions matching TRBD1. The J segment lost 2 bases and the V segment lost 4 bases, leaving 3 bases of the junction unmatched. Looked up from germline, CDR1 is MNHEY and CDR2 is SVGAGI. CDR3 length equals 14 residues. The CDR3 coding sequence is TGTGCCAGCAGTTCTCGACAGGGGGCCTACGAGCAGTACTTC. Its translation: CASSSRQGAYEQYF.

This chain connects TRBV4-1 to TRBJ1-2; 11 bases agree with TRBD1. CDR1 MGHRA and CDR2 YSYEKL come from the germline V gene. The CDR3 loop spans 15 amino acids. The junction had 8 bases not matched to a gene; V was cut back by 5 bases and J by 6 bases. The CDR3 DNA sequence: TGCGCCAGCAGCAACGCCGGGACAGGGGGACATGGCTACACCTTC. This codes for CASSNAGTGGHGYTF.

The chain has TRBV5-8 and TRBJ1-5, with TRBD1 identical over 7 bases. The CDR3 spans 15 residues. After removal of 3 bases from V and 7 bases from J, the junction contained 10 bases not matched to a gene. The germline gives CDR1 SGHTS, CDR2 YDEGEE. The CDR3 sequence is CASSSMSRDSQPQHF. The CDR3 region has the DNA TGTGCCAGCAGCTCAATGTCCCGGGACAGCCAGCCCCAGCATTTT. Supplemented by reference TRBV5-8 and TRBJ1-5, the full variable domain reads EAGVTQSPTHLIKTRGQQATLRCSPISGHTSVYWYQQALGLGLQFLLWYDEGEERNRGNFPPRFSGRQFPNYSSELNVNALELEDSALYLCASSSMSRDSQPQHFGDGTRLSIL.

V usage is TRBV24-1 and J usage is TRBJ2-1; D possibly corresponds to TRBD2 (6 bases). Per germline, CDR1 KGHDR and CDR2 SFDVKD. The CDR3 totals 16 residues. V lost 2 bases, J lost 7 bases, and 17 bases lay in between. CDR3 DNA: TGTGCCACCAGTGATTCGGGGGTTAATAATGAGAATGAGCAGTTCTTC. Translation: CATSDSGVNNENEQFF.

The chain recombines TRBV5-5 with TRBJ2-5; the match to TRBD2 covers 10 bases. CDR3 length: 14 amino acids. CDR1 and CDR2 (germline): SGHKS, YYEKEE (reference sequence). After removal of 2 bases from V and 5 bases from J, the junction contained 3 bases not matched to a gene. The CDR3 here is CASSFLAGDETQYF. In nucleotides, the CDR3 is TGTGCCAGCAGCTTCCTAGCGGGAGATGAGACCCAGTACTTC.

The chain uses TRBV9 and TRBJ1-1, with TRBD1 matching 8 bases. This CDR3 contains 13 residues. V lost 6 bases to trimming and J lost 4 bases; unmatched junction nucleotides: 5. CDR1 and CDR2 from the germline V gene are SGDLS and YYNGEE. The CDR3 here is CASTGGLGTEAFF. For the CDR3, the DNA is TGTGCCAGCACAGGGGGCTTGGGCACTGAAGCTTTCTTT.

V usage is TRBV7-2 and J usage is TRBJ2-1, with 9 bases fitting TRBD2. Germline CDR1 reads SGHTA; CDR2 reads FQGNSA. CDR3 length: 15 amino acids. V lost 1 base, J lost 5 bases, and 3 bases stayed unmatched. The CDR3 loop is CASSLVRGGHNEQFF. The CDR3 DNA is TGTGCCAGCAGCTTAGTGCGGGGGGGACACAATGAGCAGTTCTTC. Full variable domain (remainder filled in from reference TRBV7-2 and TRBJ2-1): GAGVSQSPSNKVTEKGKDVELRCDPISGHTALYWYRQSLGQGLEFLIYFQGNSAPDKSGLPSDRFSAERTGGSVSTLTIQRTQQEDSAVYLCASSLVRGGHNEQFFGPGTRLTVL.

The CDR3 nucleotides read TGTGCCAGCAGTCCAATACAGGGGGAGCAGTACTTC. Protein product: CASSPIQGEQYF. V is TRBV27 and J is TRBJ2-7, with 7 bases identical to TRBD1. CDR1 is MNHEY, CDR2 SMNVEV, per germline (reference sequence). The CDR3 spans 12 residues. Unmatched junction bases numbered 5, after V lost 5 bases and J lost 7 bases.

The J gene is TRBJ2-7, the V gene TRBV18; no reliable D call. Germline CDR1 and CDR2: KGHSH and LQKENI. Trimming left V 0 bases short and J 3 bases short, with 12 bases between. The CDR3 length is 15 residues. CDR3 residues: CASSPPSAPRYEQYF. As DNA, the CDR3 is TGTGCCAGCTCACCACCGTCTGCGCCCCGCTACGAGCAGTACTTC.

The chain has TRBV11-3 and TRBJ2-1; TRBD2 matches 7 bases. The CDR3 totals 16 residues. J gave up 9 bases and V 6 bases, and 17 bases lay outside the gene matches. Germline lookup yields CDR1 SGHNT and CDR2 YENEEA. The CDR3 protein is CASSTMLGGSFLEQFF. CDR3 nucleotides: TGTGCCAGCAGTACAATGCTGGGCGGGAGTTTTCTTGAGCAGTTCTTC.

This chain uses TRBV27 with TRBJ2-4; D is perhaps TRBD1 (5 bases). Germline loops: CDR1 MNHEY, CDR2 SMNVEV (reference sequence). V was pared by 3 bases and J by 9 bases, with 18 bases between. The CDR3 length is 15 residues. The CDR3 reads CASSFMTDSQGIQYF. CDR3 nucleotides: TGTGCCAGCAGTTTTATGACAGATTCCCAAGGCATTCAGTACTTC.

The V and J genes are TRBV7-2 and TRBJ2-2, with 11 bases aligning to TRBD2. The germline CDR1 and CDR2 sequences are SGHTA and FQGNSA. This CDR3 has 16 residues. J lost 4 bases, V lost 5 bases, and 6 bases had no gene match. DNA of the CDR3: TGTGCCAGCAGCAGATCTAGCGGGGGGTCCACCGGGGAGCTGTTTTTT. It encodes CASSRSSGGSTGELFF.

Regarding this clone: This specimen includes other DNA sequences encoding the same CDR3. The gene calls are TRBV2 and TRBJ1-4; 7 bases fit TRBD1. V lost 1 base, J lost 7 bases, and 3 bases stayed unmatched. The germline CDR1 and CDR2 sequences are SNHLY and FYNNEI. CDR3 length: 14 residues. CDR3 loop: CASSEDRGREKLFF. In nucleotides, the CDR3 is TGTGCCAGCAGTGAAGATAGGGGGCGTGAAAAACTGTTTTTT.

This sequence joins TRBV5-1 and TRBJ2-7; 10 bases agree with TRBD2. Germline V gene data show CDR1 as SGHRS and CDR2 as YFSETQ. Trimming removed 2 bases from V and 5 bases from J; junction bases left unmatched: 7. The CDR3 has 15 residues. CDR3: CASSLFLAGEDEQYF. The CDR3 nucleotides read TGCGCCAGCAGCTTATTTCTAGCGGGAGAGGACGAGCAGTACTTC.

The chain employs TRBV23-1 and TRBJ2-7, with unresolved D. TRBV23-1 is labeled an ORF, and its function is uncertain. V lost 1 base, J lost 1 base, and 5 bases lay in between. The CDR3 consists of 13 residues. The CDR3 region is CASSQCGSYEQYF. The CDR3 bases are TGCGCCAGCAGTCAATGCGGATCCTACGAGCAGTACTTC.